This TCR beta chain appears in the sequencing data of a study of T-cell memory formation after mild COVID-19. Turning to the study itself: Across donors, TCR clusters were largely donor specific.

The study's findings and limits: Largely, contracting CD4+ clones fell within CM and EM, and contracting CD8+ clones within EMRA. Second-wave clones with a day 37 peak had unconfirmed SARS-CoV-2 specificity.

This clonotype was observed a handful of times. The antigen is unknown. J was trimmed by 0 bases and V by 8 bases; bases with no gene match: 3. Germline V CDR1 and CDR2: KGHDR, SFDVKD. This CDR3 has 14 residues. TCRdb reanalysed the 5' RACE reads using MiXCR and keeps one entry per CDR3 protein. The top ten hold around 11% of the sample, which has 450,000 to 700,000 distinct CDR3 sequences, about 20% seen once. The specimen was PBMCs or a T cell subset sorted from them (not recorded which). This chain connects TRBV24-1 to TRBJ2-1, with 7 bases matching TRBD2. The TCR originated in an adult woman who had mild COVID-19 (a few samples of this study predate the infection). Cell type and time point are not known. CDR3 in amino acids: CATTPSGSYNEQFF. The CDR3 bases are TGTGCCACCACCCCTAGCGGCTCCTACAATGAGCAGTTCTTC.